This TCR beta chain appears in the sequencing data of a study of blood T cell repertoires in COVID-19. In assigning cohorts, the study relied on participant-reported clinical history. Authors' processing steps: Reference gene primers were amplified, and this amplification served to estimate nucleated cell counts. Method: immunoSEQ multiplex PCR; TCRdb's copy keeps in-frame clones and lacks some. V and J calls and clone size follow that table, whereas D and trimming were derived from the DNA. The profile shows about 190,000 clones, approximately 84% of them singletons. Germline CDR1 is MNHEY and CDR2 is SVGAGI. V lost 2 bases, J lost 3 bases, and 2 bases stayed unmatched. CDR3 size: 15 residues.

This chain connects TRBV6-5 to TRBJ1-3, with 9 bases fitting TRBD1. This clonotype was obtained from a woman aged 30 to 39 who had recovered from COVID-19. The sample taken for sequencing was PBMCs or T cells enriched from blood (not recorded which). For the CDR3, the DNA is TGTGCCAGCAGTTACCGGACAGGGGTTGGAAACACCATATATTTT. Encoded protein: CASSYRTGVGNTIYF.